This entry describes one T cell receptor (beta chain). This entry belongs to a study of identical twins. TCRdb re-called the 5' RACE reads through MiXCR, storing one row per CDR3 protein. The sample gives 270,000 or so distinct CDR3 sequences, about 8.5% of which show up once; over 2.5% is in the top ten. CDR1 and CDR2 from the germline V gene are MGHDK and SYGVNS. The ends were cut back, 8 bases at V and 4 bases at J, with 14 bases in the middle. The CDR3 totals 13 residues. These data were also filed under a second study, of yellow fever vaccine responses in identical twins. That work states: The T cell response to vaccination in identical twins was reportedly partly convergent and partly personalized.

The V gene is TRBV25-1, the J gene TRBJ2-5; D possibly matches TRBD1 or TRBD2 (5 bases each). Sequences were obtained from CD8+ T cells sorted from blood. The clonotype comes from a woman aged 18-30 years in good health. Here the CDR3 DNA reads TGTGCCAGCGACCCGGGGACGCGAGAGACCCAGTACTTC. This sequence encodes CASDPGTRETQYF.